This T cell receptor beta chain is from a study of blood T cell repertoires in COVID-19. Recruitment covered fewer than 25 US areas and drew participants whose ages spanned roughly 18 to 100 years. The sample holds a few counts of this clone. TCRdb's table, derived via immunoSEQ multiplex PCR, lists solely in-frame clones and lacks some. Among about 200,000 clones listed, around 82% were seen once. With 0 bases removed from V and 2 bases from J, the gap between germline ends came to 8 bases. The V gene's germline CDR1 is LNHNV and CDR2 YYDKDF (reference sequence). This CDR3 has 15 amino acids. The TCR was taken from a woman aged 55-70 years with acute COVID-19. Sequenced material: PBMCs or T cells enriched from blood (not recorded which). The chain uses TRBV15 and TRBJ1-3; no reliable D call. The CDR3 DNA is TGTGCCACCAGCAGAGACAGGCAGGCTGGAAACACCATATATTTT. The encoded protein is CATSRDRQAGNTIYF.